The 9 T cell receptor beta chains reported below all come from one sample, sequenced in a study of T-cell memory formation after mild COVID-19. TCRdb re-derived calls from the 5' RACE reads in MiXCR, one entry per CDR3 protein. The sample lists around 180,000 distinct CDR3 sequences, about 18% occurring once. The specimen sequenced was PBMCs or a T cell subset sorted from them (not recorded which). All receptors derive from a man in his late teens or twenties who had mild COVID-19 (a few samples of this study predate the infection). Cell type and time point are not known.

The chain has TRBV6-5 and TRBJ1-1, with D possibly matching TRBD1 (6 bases). The CDR3 loop spans 12 amino acids. V lost 5 bases and J lost 4, with 8 bases in between. From germline, CDR1 is MNHEY and CDR2 SVGAGI. The CDR3 DNA reads TGTGCCAGCAGTCGGGACACCACTGAAGCTTTCTTT. Amino acid sequence: CASSRDTTEAFF.

This clonotype has only a few counts. The rearrangement links TRBV6-1 to TRBJ1-2, with TRBD1 as a possible D gene (5 bases). The CDR3 sequence is 14 residues long. The V gene's germline CDR1 is MNHNS and CDR2 SASEGT. Trimming shortened V by 6 bases and J by 4 bases, and 15 bases separated the two germline ends. Here the CDR3 DNA reads TGTGCCAGCAGGCCCGGGACGTTAGCCTATGGCTACACCTTC. Amino acid sequence: CASRPGTLAYGYTF.

The rearrangement links TRBV28 to TRBJ1-2; TRBD1 agrees at 7 bases. The CDR3 loop spans 12 amino acids. CDR1 and CDR2 from the germline V gene are MDHEN and SYDVKM. J was trimmed by 11 bases and V by 6 bases; bases with no gene match: 9. CDR3 region: CASRGGSEGYTF. The CDR3 DNA follows: TGTGCCAGCAGAGGGGGCTCAGAGGGATACACCTTC.

The V and J genes are TRBV7-3 and TRBJ1-1; possible D gene TRBD1, 5 bases. Germline V gives CDR1 SGHTA, CDR2 FQGTGA. V shed 4 bases and J shed 6 bases, with 15 bases lying between them. The CDR3 totals 14 residues. In DNA form, the CDR3 reads TGTGCCAGCAGCTCCGCAGGCACAGGAGCTGAAGCTTTCTTT. Protein product: CASSSAGTGAEAFF.

This chain connects TRBV5-6 to TRBJ2-3, with 8 nucleotides matching TRBD2. CDR1 SGHDT and CDR2 YYEEEE come from the germline V gene. The CDR3 loop spans 16 amino acids. The J segment lost 0 bases and the V segment lost 4 bases, leaving 7 bases of the junction unmatched. The CDR3 region is CASSPGLDSSTDTQYF. For the CDR3, the DNA is TGTGCCAGCAGCCCGGGACTAGACTCTAGCACAGATACGCAGTATTTT.

This clonotype showed up just a few times. The genes are TRBV9 and TRBJ2-3, with 13 bases aligning to TRBD2. This CDR3 spans 16 amino acids. Germline values: CDR1 SGDLS, CDR2 YYNGEE. Trimming at V came to 4 bases and at J to 4 bases, leaving 6 bases not matched to a gene. CDR3 protein: CASSLTSGGVADTQYF. The CDR3 bases are TGTGCCAGCAGCCTCACTAGCGGGGGGGTCGCAGATACGCAGTATTTT. Combining the CDR3 with reference TRBV9 and TRBJ2-3 gives the whole variable domain DSGVTQTPKHLITATGQRVTLRCSPRSGDLSVYWYQQSLDQGLQFLIQYYNGEERAKGNILERFSAQQFPDLHSELNLSSLELGDSALYFCASSLTSGGVADTQYFGPGTRLTVL.

This clonotype was counted a few times. The rearrangement joins TRBV5-6 to TRBJ1-5, with 9 positions matching TRBD1. V was pared by 4 bases and J by 5 bases, with 4 bases of the junction left unmatched. The CDR3 runs to 14 residues. The germline V gene encodes CDR1 SGHDT and CDR2 YYEEEE. Here the CDR3 reads CASSTRQGDQPQHF. The CDR3 DNA is TGTGCCAGCAGCACACGACAGGGGGATCAGCCCCAGCATTTT.

The genes are TRBV6-2 or TRBV6-3 and TRBJ1-1; a possible D gene is TRBD1 (5 bases). Trimming stripped 7 bases from V and 2 bases from J, with 11 bases between. This CDR3 spans 13 amino acids. Per the germline V gene, CDR1 is MNHEY and CDR2 is SVGEGT. The CDR3 reads CASTVGQNTEAFF. CDR3 nucleotides: TGTGCCAGCACCGTCGGACAAAACACTGAAGCTTTCTTT.

This clonotype has only a few counts. The rearrangement uses TRBV3-1 and TRBJ2-5; D gene uncertain. This CDR3 has 13 residues. The V gene lost 0 bases and the J gene lost 7 bases, with 9 bases spanning the gap. The germline V gene encodes CDR1 LGHDT and CDR2 YNNKEL (reference sequence). CDR3: CASSQDRRATQYF. In nucleotides, the CDR3 is TGTGCCAGCAGCCAAGATCGGAGAGCGACCCAGTACTTC.